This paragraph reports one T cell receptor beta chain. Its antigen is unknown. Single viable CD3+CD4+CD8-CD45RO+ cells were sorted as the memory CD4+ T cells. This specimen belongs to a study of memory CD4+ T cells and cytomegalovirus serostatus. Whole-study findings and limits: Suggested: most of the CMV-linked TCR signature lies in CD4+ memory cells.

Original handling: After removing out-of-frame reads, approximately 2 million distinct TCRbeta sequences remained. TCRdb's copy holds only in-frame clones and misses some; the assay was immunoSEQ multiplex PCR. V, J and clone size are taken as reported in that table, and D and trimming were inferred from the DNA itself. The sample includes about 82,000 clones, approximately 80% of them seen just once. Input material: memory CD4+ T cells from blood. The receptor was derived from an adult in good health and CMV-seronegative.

The CDR3 protein is CATSREPGFQGMIHGYTF. In DNA, the CDR3 is TGTGCCACCAGCAGAGAACCGGGGTTCCAGGGAATGATCCATGGCTACACCTTC. V usage is TRBV15 and J usage is TRBJ1-2, with a possible D match to TRBD1 (5 bases). V lost 0 bases to trimming and J lost 6 bases, with 23 bases between them. CDR1 and CDR2 (germline): LNHNV, YYDKDF (reference sequence). CDR3 size: 18 residues.